This entry features one TCR beta chain sequence. What it binds is unknown. This sample is part of a study of T cell responses to AZD1222 COVID-19 vaccine. The assay was immunoSEQ multiplex PCR, and TCRdb's table has in-frame clones only and misses some. This table has some 170,000 clones, about nine tenths appearing once. Study results and limitations: Repertoires were collected only later (after the peak T cell response had occurred).

Sequences were derived from peripheral blood, sampled 28 days after the second dose of the MenACWY control vaccine. This sequence originates from an adult who received the MenACWY meningococcal vaccine as a control.

CDR3 nucleotide sequence: TGTGCCAGCAGCTCGGAAGCGGAGCCCTACGAGCAGTACTTC. It is translated as CASSSEAEPYEQYF. The V and J genes are TRBV5-4 and TRBJ2-7, with D perhaps matching TRBD2 (5 bases). The germline CDR1 and CDR2 sequences are SGHNT and YYREEE (reference sequence). The CDR3 totals 14 residues. The V end was cut by 3 bases, the J end by 2 bases, with 12 bases between.